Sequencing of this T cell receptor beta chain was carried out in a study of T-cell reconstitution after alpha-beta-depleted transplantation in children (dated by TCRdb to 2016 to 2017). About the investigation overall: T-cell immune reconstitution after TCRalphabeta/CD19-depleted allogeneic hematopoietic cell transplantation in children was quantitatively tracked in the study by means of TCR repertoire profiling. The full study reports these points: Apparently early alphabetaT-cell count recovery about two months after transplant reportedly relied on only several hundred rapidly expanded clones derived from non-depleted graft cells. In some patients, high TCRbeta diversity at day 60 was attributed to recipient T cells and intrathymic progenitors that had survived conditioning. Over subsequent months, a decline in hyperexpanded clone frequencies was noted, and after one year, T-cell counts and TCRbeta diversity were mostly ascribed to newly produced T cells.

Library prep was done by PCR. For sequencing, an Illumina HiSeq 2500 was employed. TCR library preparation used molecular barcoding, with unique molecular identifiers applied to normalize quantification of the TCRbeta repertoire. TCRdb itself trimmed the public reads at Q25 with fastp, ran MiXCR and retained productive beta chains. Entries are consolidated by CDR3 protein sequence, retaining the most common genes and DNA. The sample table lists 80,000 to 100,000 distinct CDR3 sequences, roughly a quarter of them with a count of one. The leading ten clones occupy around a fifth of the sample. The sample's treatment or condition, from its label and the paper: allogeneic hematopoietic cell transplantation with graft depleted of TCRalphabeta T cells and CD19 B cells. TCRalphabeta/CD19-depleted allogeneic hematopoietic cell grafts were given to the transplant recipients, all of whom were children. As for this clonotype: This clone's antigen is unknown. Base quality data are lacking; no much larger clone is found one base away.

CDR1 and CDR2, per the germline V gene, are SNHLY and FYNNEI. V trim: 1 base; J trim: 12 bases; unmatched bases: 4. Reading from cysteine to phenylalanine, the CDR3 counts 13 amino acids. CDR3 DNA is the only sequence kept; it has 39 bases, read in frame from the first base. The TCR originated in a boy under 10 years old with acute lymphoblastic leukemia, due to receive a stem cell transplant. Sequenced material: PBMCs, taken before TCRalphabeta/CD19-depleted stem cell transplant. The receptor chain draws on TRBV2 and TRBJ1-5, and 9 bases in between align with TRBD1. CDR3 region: CASSEDRGHDQHF. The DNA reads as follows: TGTGCCAGCAGTGAAGACAGGGGGCATGACCAGCATTTT. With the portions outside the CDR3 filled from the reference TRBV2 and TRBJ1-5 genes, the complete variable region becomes EPEVTQTPSHQVTQMGQEVILRCVPISNHLYFYWYRQILGQKVEFLVSFYNNEISEKSEIFDDQFSVERPDGSNFTLKIRSTKLEDSAMYFCASSEDRGHDQHFGDGTRLSIL.